The 3 T cell receptor beta chains given below trace back to one sample, sequenced in a study of graft-versus-host responses after intestinal transplantation. The assay was immunoSEQ multiplex PCR, and TCRdb's table has in-frame clones only and misses some. The data show 99,000 or so clones, more than 70% seen once. The sample here was PBMCs, taken 255 days after intestinal transplant. The receptors stem from a human patient who received an intestinal transplant, so some T cells may come from the graft donor.

The V gene is TRBV7-8, the J gene TRBJ2-3; 7 nucleotides line up with TRBD2. Trimming at V came to 1 base and at J to 6 bases, leaving 10 bases not matched to a gene. This CDR3 is 16 amino acids long. The germline CDR1 and CDR2 sequences are SGHVS and FQNEAQ. The DNA for the CDR3 is TGTGCCAGCAGCTTAGATGAGGGAGGGCGATGGGATACGCAGTATTTT. Protein product: CASSLDEGGRWDTQYF.

The sample holds one count of this clone. The rearrangement links TRBV30 to TRBJ1-4; D not resolved. From germline, CDR1 is GTSNPN and CDR2 SVGIG (reference sequence). This CDR3 contains 14 residues. Trimming shortened V by 0 bases and J by 8 bases, and 13 bases separated the two germline ends. CDR3 in amino acids: CAWSVLGQNEKLFF. The CDR3, as DNA: TGTGCCTGGAGTGTACTGGGCCAGAACGAAAAACTGTTTTTT.

The chain recombines TRBV6-1 with TRBJ2-3; TRBD2 is a possible D gene (5 bases). This CDR3 spans 13 amino acids. CDR1 MNHNS and CDR2 SASEGT come from the germline V gene. V was trimmed by 6 bases and J by 5 bases, leaving 12 bases between them. The CDR3 spells CASRAVRGDTQYF. The CDR3 DNA reads as TGTGCCAGCAGGGCGGTTCGGGGAGATACGCAGTATTTT.